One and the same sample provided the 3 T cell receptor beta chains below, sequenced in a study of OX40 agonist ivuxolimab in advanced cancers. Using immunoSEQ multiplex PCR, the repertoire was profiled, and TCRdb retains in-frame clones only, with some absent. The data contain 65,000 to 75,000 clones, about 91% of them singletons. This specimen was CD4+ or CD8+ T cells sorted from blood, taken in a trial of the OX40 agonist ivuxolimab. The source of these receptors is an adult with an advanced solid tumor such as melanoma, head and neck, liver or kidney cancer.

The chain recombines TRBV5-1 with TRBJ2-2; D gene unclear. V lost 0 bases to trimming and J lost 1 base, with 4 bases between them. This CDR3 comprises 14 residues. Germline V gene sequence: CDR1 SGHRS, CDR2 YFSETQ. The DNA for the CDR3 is TGCGCCAGCAGCTTGGAATGGAACACCGGGGAGCTGTTTTTT. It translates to CASSLEWNTGELFF.

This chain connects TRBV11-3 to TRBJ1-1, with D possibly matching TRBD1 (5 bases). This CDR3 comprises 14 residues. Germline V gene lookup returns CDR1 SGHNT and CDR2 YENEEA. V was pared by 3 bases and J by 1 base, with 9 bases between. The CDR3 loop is CASSFSGGNTEAFF. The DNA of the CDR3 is TGTGCCAGCAGCTTTTCCGGGGGGAACACTGAAGCTTTCTTT.

The CDR3 nucleotides are TGTGCCAGCAGCTCGCTCGATCAGCCCCAGCATTTT. Translating gives CASSSLDQPQHF. The chain joins TRBV11-2 to TRBJ1-5; D unclear. Germline V CDR1 and CDR2: SGHAT, FQNNGV. The germline V and J ends were trimmed by 4 bases and 5 bases, with 6 bases remaining between them. This CDR3 has 12 amino acids. Complete variable domain (other parts from reference TRBV11-2 and TRBJ1-5): EAGVAQSPRYKIIEKRQSVAFWCNPISGHATLYWYQQILGQGPKLLIQFQNNGVVDDSQLPKDRFSAERLKGVDSTLKIQPAKLEDSAVYLCASSSLDQPQHFGDGTRLSIL.